What follows are 14 T cell receptor beta chains derived from one specimen sequenced in a study of metastatic and nonmetastatic thyroid tumors. Patients had received no treatment of any kind before thyroid surgery. Using MiXCR, TCRdb reanalyzed the PCR reads. The sample includes 45,000 to 65,000 clones, roughly 18% of them seen just once. Material for sequencing was blood. These receptor sequences come from a female donor with papillary thyroid cancer or a benign thyroid nodule (not recorded which). Some clones in this sample may be carry-over from other donors' samples.

This clone was found many times. The chain combines TRBV6-1 with TRBJ2-1; D might be TRBD1 (5 bases). This CDR3 has 15 amino acids. V lost 8 bases, J lost 0 bases, and 14 bases lay in between. Germline-derived CDR1 and CDR2 are MNHNS and SASEGT. CDR3 DNA: TGTGCCAGCCGATTTCCCGACAGCTCCTACAATGAGCAGTTCTTC. Amino acids: CASRFPDSSYNEQFF.

This clone has ten or more counts. The CDR3 sequence is CASSIPPGYYGYTF. As DNA, the CDR3 is TGTGCCAGTAGTATACCACCGGGCTACTATGGCTACACCTTC. The J gene is TRBJ1-2, the V gene TRBV19; no firm D call. This CDR3 region has 14 residues. Trimming took off 2 bases at V and 3 bases at J, with 10 bases between the two ends. Germline CDR1 is LNHDA and CDR2 is SQIVND (reference sequence).

The table lists this clone with many counts. This chain links TRBV6-5 with TRBJ2-7, with D perhaps TRBD1 (5 bases). This CDR3 spans 16 amino acids. The V gene's germline CDR1 is MNHEY and CDR2 SVGAGI. Trimming left V 0 bases short and J 2 bases short, with 14 bases between. For the CDR3, the DNA is TGTGCCAGCAGTTACTCGATTTTAGGGGTAGCCTACGAGCAGTACTTC. It specifies CASSYSILGVAYEQYF.

The V and J genes are TRBV27 and TRBJ2-7; 7 bases line up with TRBD1. The ends lost 8 bases at V and 3 bases at J; junction bases unmatched: 19. The germline V gene has CDR1 MNHEY and CDR2 SMNVEV (reference sequence). The CDR3 extends over 17 amino acids. In nucleotides, the CDR3 is TGTGCCAGCTCCTGGGGACAGTGTCAGAGGGGGCACTACGAGCAGTACTTC. Translating gives CASSWGQCQRGHYEQYF.

The rearrangement joins TRBV27 to TRBJ2-3; 9 bases agree with TRBD2. The V gene's germline CDR1 is MNHEY and CDR2 SMNVEV (reference sequence). With 8 bases clipped from V and 5 bases from J, the junction kept 20 bases outside the gene matches. The CDR3 has 18 amino acids. The CDR3: CASAETSGQLSLEDTQYF. The CDR3 region has the DNA TGTGCCAGCGCCGAGACTAGCGGACAATTAAGTTTGGAAGATACGCAGTATTTT.

On this clone itself: A single base separates this from a much larger clone, so it may be a read error. The same CDR3 is also encoded by other DNA sequences in this sample. The chain couples TRBV7-6 to TRBJ1-1; a weak D match, TRBD1 (5 bases). Germline V CDR1 and CDR2: SGHVS, FNYEAQ. The CDR3 is 13 amino acids. V gave up 6 bases and J gave up 0 bases, with 8 bases separating them. The CDR3 loop reads CASRGQMNTEAFF. The DNA of the CDR3 is TGTGCCAGCAGAGGACAAATGAACACTGAAGCTTTCTTT.

The sample holds many counts of this clone. The genes are TRBV15 and TRBJ2-7, with 7 bases aligning to TRBD2. CDR3 length equals 15 residues. Germline CDR1 and CDR2: LNHNV and YYDKDF (reference sequence). V was pared by 0 bases and J by 1 base, with 3 bases of the junction left unmatched. The CDR3 is CATSREGGSSYEQYF. CDR3 sequence (DNA): TGTGCCACCAGCAGAGAGGGGGGGTCGTCCTACGAGCAGTACTTC.

In its sample, this clone was seen a few times. Mismatch with germline at one junction end may stem from a read error. The chain joins TRBV28 to TRBJ1-5; D unclear. Germline CDR1 reads MDHEN; CDR2 reads SYDVKM. The CDR3 extends over 14 amino acids. This chain's CDR3 is CASSTRLGNQTQHF. Written as DNA, the CDR3 is TGTGCCAGCAGTACACGGTTAGGCAATCAGACCCAGCATTTT.

This clone was found many times. The gene calls are TRBV27 and TRBJ2-5, with 9 bases fitting TRBD2. This CDR3 is 18 amino acids long. V shed 10 bases and J 2 bases; nucleotides not matched to a gene: 20. The germline gives CDR1 MNHEY, CDR2 SMNVEV (reference sequence). CDR3 DNA: TGTGCCAAAATCACTTTGAGCCTTAGCGGGAGAAATCAAGAGACCCAGTACTTC. It encodes CAKITLSLSGRNQETQYF.

This clone was seen a handful of times. Given a much more abundant clone one base away, this may be a read error. The rearrangement links TRBV5-6 to TRBJ1-2, with D hard to call. CDR3 length: 13 amino acids. Germline-derived CDR1 and CDR2 are SGHDT and YYEEEE. Trimming removed 0 bases at V and 8 bases at J, with 11 bases between. The CDR3 DNA sequence: TGTGCCAGCAGCTTGGTTCGATCCCTGGGCTACACCTTC. Its protein is CASSLVRSLGYTF.

This clone was counted many times. This chain connects TRBV20-1 to TRBJ2-7; 9 positions match TRBD1. The germline V gene encodes CDR1 DFQATT and CDR2 SNEGSKA (reference sequence). The CDR3 runs 13 residues. Trimming at V came to 8 bases and at J to 1 base, leaving 6 bases not matched to a gene. CDR3 sequence reads: CSKGQGISYEQYF. CDR3 bases: TGCAGTAAAGGACAGGGGATTTCCTACGAGCAGTACTTC.

The table lists this clone with a few counts. This sequence joins TRBV28 and TRBJ2-7, with no clear D. CDR3 size: 15 residues. Germline lookup yields CDR1 MDHEN and CDR2 SYDVKM. Trimming took 8 bases from V and 2 from J, leaving 19 bases between them. CDR3 in amino acids: CASHQVAQSAYEQYF. The CDR3 nucleotides read TGTGCCAGCCATCAGGTGGCGCAAAGTGCCTACGAGCAGTACTTC.

This clone was seen ten or more times. The sample holds other DNA sequences that translate to the same CDR3. The chain has TRBV20-1 and TRBJ2-7; D call uncertain. The ends were cut back, 2 bases at V and 0 bases at J, with 8 bases in the middle. CDR1 and CDR2 from the germline V gene are DFQATT and SNEGSKA (reference sequence). This CDR3 has 13 amino acids. CDR3 coding DNA: TGCAGTGCTAGACCCAGAAACTCCTACGAGCAGTACTTC. This translates into CSARPRNSYEQYF.

The table lists this clone with many counts. The chain couples TRBV19 to TRBJ2-1; TRBD1 aligns across 7 bases. Per germline, CDR1 LNHDA and CDR2 SQIVND (reference sequence). V trimming: 1 base; J trimming: 2 bases; junction bases outside the gene matches: 5. CDR3 size: 16 residues. The CDR3 DNA is TGTGCCAGTAGTATAGGTTACGGGACAGCCTACAATGAGCAGTTCTTC. This encodes CASSIGYGTAYNEQFF.